The rows below give T cell receptor beta chains drawn from one sample of a study of cytomegalovirus exposure and HLA in healthy donors. Sequenced by immunoSEQ multiplex PCR; TCRdb stores in-frame clones only, minus some. In the table there are 100,000 to 150,000 clones, around 90% of which are singletons. The sequenced sample consisted of PBMCs. These receptors were obtained from a woman aged 18 to 35 in good health and CMV-seronegative. CDR3s include the opening cysteine and the closing phenylalanine or tryptophan. D genes are given only for firm matches. Where a row states a size, it is once, few, many or the class of an expanded clone; other rows omit it.

d_call,j_call,clone_size,v_call,cdr3_aa,cdr3_nt
TRBD1,TRBJ1-4,-,TRBV4-1,CASSRQGPANEKLFF,TGCGCCAGCAGCCGACAGGGACCAGCTAATGAAAAACTGTTTTTT
-,TRBJ2-3,-,TRBV10-2,CASSAVAASTDTQYF,TGCGCCAGCAGTGCTGTAGCGGCTTCCACAGATACGCAGTATTTT
-,TRBJ2-7,few,TRBV2,CASREVAYREQYF,TGTGCCTCCAGGGAGGTAGCGTATCGGGAGCAGTACTTC
-,TRBJ1-1,-,TRBV7-9,CASSLTEAFF,TGTGCCAGCAGCCTTACTGAAGCTTTCTTT
-,TRBJ1-3,-,TRBV28,CASSFRGSGNTIYF,TGTGCCAGCAGTTTCCGGGGGTCTGGAAACACCATATATTTT
TRBD2,TRBJ2-4,-,TRBV11-3,CASSLGDYQYF,TGTGCCAGCAGCTTAGGGGACTATCAGTACTTC
TRBD2,TRBJ2-3,-,TRBV5-6,CASSLATSGSIVGTDTQYF,TGTGCCAGCAGCTTGGCAACTAGCGGGAGTATCGTGGGCACAGATACGCAGTATTTT
TRBD1,TRBJ2-7,few,TRBV6-1,CASWDRRSYEQYF,TGTGCCAGCTGGGACAGGCGATCCTACGAGCAGTACTTC
-,TRBJ1-4,-,TRBV6-1,CASRSLGQPEEKLFF,TGTGCCAGCAGAAGCCTCGGACAACCTGAGGAAAAACTGTTTTTT
TRBD1,TRBJ2-6,-,TRBV9,CASSVGGQAYSGANVLTF,TGTGCCAGCAGCGTGGGGGGACAGGCCTACTCTGGGGCCAACGTCCTGACTTTC
-,TRBJ2-7,-,TRBV13,CASSLGRGLYEQYF,TGTGCCAGCAGCTTAGGGCGGGGTCTCTACGAGCAGTACTTC
TRBD1,TRBJ1-1,-,TRBV14,CASSQQVGGGINTEAFF,TGTGCCAGCAGCCAACAGGTAGGGGGCGGAATTAACACTGAAGCTTTCTTT
-,TRBJ1-1,-,TRBV7-8,CASSLAGEFGTEAFF,TGTGCCAGCAGCTTAGCTGGGGAGTTTGGCACTGAAGCTTTCTTT
-,TRBJ1-1,once,TRBV28,CASSSGIPEAFF,TGTGCCAGCAGTTCTGGCATTCCTGAAGCTTTCTTT
TRBD1,TRBJ2-1,-,TRBV2,CASRDSLDNEQFF,TGTGCCAGCCGGGACAGTTTAGACAATGAGCAGTTCTTC
TRBD1,TRBJ1-1,once,TRBV13,CASTTGVRGITEAFF,TGTGCCAGCACCACAGGGGTCCGGGGTATCACTGAAGCTTTCTTT
TRBD1,TRBJ2-7,-,TRBV28,CASSLYRGQAYEQYF,TGTGCCAGCAGTTTATACCGGGGACAGGCCTACGAGCAGTACTTC
TRBD2,TRBJ2-7,-,TRBV28,CASSMRREVNEQYF,TGTGCCAGCAGCATGAGGCGGGAGGTAAACGAGCAGTACTTC
TRBD2,TRBJ2-3,-,TRBV25-1,CASSDNVAGGLDTQYF,TGTGCCAGCAGTGATAACGTAGCGGGAGGATTAGATACGCAGTATTTT
-,TRBJ2-7,-,TRBV6-5,CASSYSGSGQYF,TGTGCCAGCAGTTACTCCGGTAGTGGGCAGTACTTC
-,TRBJ2-7,-,TRBV28,CASSLSFYEQYF,TGTGCCAGCAGTTTGAGTTTCTACGAGCAGTACTTC
TRBD2,TRBJ2-1,-,TRBV15,CATSRSRTSGGYNEQFF,TGTGCCACCAGCAGATCGCGAACTAGCGGGGGCTACAATGAGCAGTTCTTC
TRBD1,TRBJ2-7,-,TRBV27,CASSFGTGRYEQYF,TGTGCCAGCAGTTTTGGGACAGGGAGGTACGAGCAGTACTTC
TRBD2,TRBJ2-7,-,TRBV7-2,CASSLDAGVQYEQYF,TGTGCCAGCAGCTTAGACGCGGGAGTCCAATACGAGCAGTACTTC
-,TRBJ2-7,-,TRBV19,CASSAGYEQYF,TGTGCCAGTAGTGCGGGGTACGAGCAGTACTTC
TRBD2,TRBJ2-4,-,TRBV5-6,CASSWGGVTAKNIQYF,TGTGCCAGCAGCTGGGGAGGGGTGACGGCCAAAAACATTCAGTACTTC
TRBD1,TRBJ1-1,-,TRBV27,CASSPGQGFTEAFF,TGTGCCAGCAGCCCGGGACAGGGATTCACTGAAGCTTTCTTT
TRBD2,TRBJ2-7,once,TRBV27,CASSLSTGGLYEQYF,TGTGCCAGCAGTTTATCGACGGGAGGACTCTACGAGCAGTACTTC
-,TRBJ1-3,-,TRBV13,CASRRAGGYSGNTIYF,TGTGCCAGCAGACGGGCGGGGGGCTACTCTGGAAACACCATATATTTT
-,TRBJ1-1,-,TRBV5-1,CASSTYPGNTEAFF,TGCGCCAGCAGCACCTATCCAGGGAACACTGAAGCTTTCTTT
-,TRBJ2-6,few,TRBV7-3,CASSLRGTGANVLTF,TGTGCCAGCAGCTTGCGGGGCACTGGGGCCAACGTCCTGACTTTC
TRBD2,TRBJ2-2,-,TRBV19,CASSSRRQLGGKYTGELFF,TGTGCCAGTAGTTCCCGACGTCAACTGGGGGGGAAGTACACCGGGGAGCTGTTTTTT
TRBD2,TRBJ2-5,-,TRBV7-3,CASSDPGTSEETQYF,TGTGCCAGCAGCGACCCCGGGACTAGCGAGGAGACCCAGTACTTC
-,TRBJ2-3,-,TRBV21-1,CASSPRTGKSSTDTQYF,TGTGCCAGCAGCCCTCGGACAGGGAAGTCTAGCACAGATACGCAGTATTTT
-,TRBJ2-7,-,TRBV6-5,CASSYGGGSYEQYF,TGTGCCAGCAGTTACGGTGGCGGATCCTACGAGCAGTACTTC
TRBD1,TRBJ2-7,-,TRBV30,CAWSQGAGMNEQYF,TGTGCCTGGAGTCAGGGGGCAGGGATGAACGAGCAGTACTTC
TRBD1,TRBJ2-7,-,TRBV28,CASGQQGDPYEQYF,TGTGCCAGCGGACAACAGGGGGACCCCTACGAGCAGTACTTC
-,TRBJ1-1,-,TRBV5-1,CASSWARVGDTEAFF,TGCGCCAGCAGCTGGGCTCGAGTCGGGGACACTGAAGCTTTCTTT
-,TRBJ1-5,-,TRBV28,CASTVSGSSDQPQHF,TGTGCCAGCACGGTTTCGGGGTCGTCGGATCAGCCCCAGCATTTT
-,TRBJ1-1,-,TRBV7-9,CASSLGSPFPEAFF,TGTGCCAGCAGCTTAGGTTCTCCTTTTCCTGAAGCTTTCTTT
TRBD1,TRBJ2-2,-,TRBV2,CASTGGDLPGELFF,TGTGCCAGCACAGGGGGCGACTTGCCCGGGGAGCTGTTTTTT
TRBD2,TRBJ2-1,-,TRBV5-6,CASSLGLARSYNEQFF,TGTGCCAGCAGCTTGGGACTAGCGCGCTCCTACAATGAGCAGTTCTTC
TRBD2,TRBJ2-7,-,TRBV7-9,CASSPPGGEGRDSYEQYF,TGTGCCAGCAGTCCCCCGGGGGGGGAGGGTAGAGACTCCTACGAGCAGTACTTC
TRBD1,TRBJ2-7,-,TRBV19,CATAGTGGYEQYF,TGTGCCACCGCCGGGACAGGGGGATACGAGCAGTACTTC
TRBD2,TRBJ2-1,-,TRBV13,CASSLGPQRGNNEQFF,TGTGCCAGCAGCTTAGGCCCACAGCGGGGCAACAATGAGCAGTTCTTC
TRBD1,TRBJ1-2,-,TRBV19,CASSIQGQNYGYTF,TGTGCCAGTAGTATCCAGGGACAGAACTATGGCTACACCTTC
-,TRBJ2-1,few,TRBV6-4,CASRAGPVSGEQFF,TGTGCCAGCAGGGCGGGCCCCGTTTCGGGTGAGCAGTTCTTC
-,TRBJ1-1,-,TRBV2,CASSIRQPNTEAFF,TGTGCCAGCAGTATAAGACAGCCGAACACTGAAGCTTTCTTT
TRBD2,TRBJ2-5,-,TRBV5-1,CASSLGGRMWETQYF,TGCGCCAGCAGCTTGGGCGGGAGAATGTGGGAGACCCAGTACTTC
-,TRBJ2-7,-,TRBV6-1,CASSEVSPGEQYF,TGTGCCAGCAGTGAAGTGTCTCCCGGCGAGCAGTACTTC
-,TRBJ1-5,-,TRBV15,CATSRVGGGTNQPQHF,TGTGCCACCAGCAGAGTCGGAGGAGGGACTAATCAGCCCCAGCATTTT
-,TRBJ2-7,-,TRBV27,CASSFVRGSEQYF,TGTGCCAGCAGTTTTGTAAGGGGCTCCGAGCAGTACTTC
TRBD1,TRBJ2-3,-,TRBV7-9,CASSLTGLSTDTQYF,TGTGCCAGCAGCTTGACAGGGTTGAGCACAGATACGCAGTATTTT
-,TRBJ1-5,-,TRBV2,CASSLERNQPQHF,TGTGCCAGCAGCCTTGAGAGAAATCAGCCCCAGCATTTT